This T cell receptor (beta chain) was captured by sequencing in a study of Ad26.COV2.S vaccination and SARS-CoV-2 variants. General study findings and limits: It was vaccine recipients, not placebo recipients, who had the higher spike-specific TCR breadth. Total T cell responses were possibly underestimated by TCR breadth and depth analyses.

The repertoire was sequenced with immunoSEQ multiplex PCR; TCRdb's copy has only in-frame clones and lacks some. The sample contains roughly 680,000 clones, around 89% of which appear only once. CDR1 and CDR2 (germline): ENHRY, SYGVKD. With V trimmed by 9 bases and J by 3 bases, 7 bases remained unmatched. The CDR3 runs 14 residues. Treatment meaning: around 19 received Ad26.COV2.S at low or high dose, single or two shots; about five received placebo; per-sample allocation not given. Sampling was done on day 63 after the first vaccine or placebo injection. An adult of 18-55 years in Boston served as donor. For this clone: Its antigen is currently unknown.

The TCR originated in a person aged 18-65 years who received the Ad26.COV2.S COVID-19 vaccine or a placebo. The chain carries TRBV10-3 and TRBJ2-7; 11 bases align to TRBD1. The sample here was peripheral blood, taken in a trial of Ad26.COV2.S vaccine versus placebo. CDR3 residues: CAMSSGTGGYEQYF. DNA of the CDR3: TGTGCCATGTCCTCCGGGACAGGGGGCTACGAGCAGTACTTC.